This T cell receptor beta chain was profiled in a study of CD8 T cells in Susac syndrome. Random hexamers primed reverse transcription of about 0.45 to 1 ug RNA. TCRdb called the immunoSEQ multiplex PCR reads again in MiXCR, with one record for every CDR3 protein. The sample records under 200,000 distinct CDR3 sequences, around nine tenths being singletons. The germline V and J ends were trimmed by 0 bases and 4 bases, with 7 bases remaining between them. This CDR3 spans 13 amino acids. In germline, CDR1 is SGHRS, CDR2 YFSETQ. The sequencing input was CD4+ T cells from PBMCs. The chain uses TRBV5-1 and TRBJ2-5; D is undetermined. This TCR was sampled from a human donor with Susac syndrome. In DNA, the CDR3 is TGCGCCAGCAGCTTGGTAGATCCAGAGACCCAGTACTTC. Translating it yields CASSLVDPETQYF.